The entry that follows covers one T cell receptor beta chain sequence. The bulk TCR libraries were made with methods described before and with listed TCR primers. TCRdb reanalysed the PCR reads using MiXCR and keeps one entry per CDR3 protein. The sample records about 8,300 distinct CDR3 sequences, around 33% being singletons. Sorting recovered naive CD8 T cells on a CD8+CD4-CCR7+CD45RA+ profile. The entry originates in a study of molecular identifiers for immune sequencing clone quantification. The CDR3 extends over 15 amino acids. The ends lost 0 bases at V and 0 bases at J; junction bases unmatched: 2. CDR1 is SGHVS, CDR2 FNYEAQ, per germline.

The clonotype comes from a human donor in good health. Some libraries in this study had Jurkat cell RNA spiked in. This rearrangement joins TRBV7-6 to TRBJ2-7, with 7 bases that match TRBD2. The material sequenced was naive CD8+ T cells from blood, with Jurkat cell RNA spiked in. Subset specified: FACS-sorted CD8+CD4-CCR7+CD45RA+ naive T cells. The CDR3 loop is CASSLAGGSSYEQYF. The CDR3 DNA sequence: TGTGCCAGCAGCTTAGCGGGGGGGAGCTCCTACGAGCAGTACTTC. Supplemented by reference TRBV7-6 and TRBJ2-7, the full variable domain reads GAGVSQSPRYKVTKRGQDVALRCDPISGHVSLYWYRQALGQGPEFLTYFNYEAQQDKSGLPNDRFSAERPEGSISTLTIQRTEQRDSAMYRCASSLAGGSSYEQYFGPGTRLTVT.